A selection of T cell receptor beta chains follows, all from one sample in a study of CD8 T cells in Susac syndrome. TCRdb passed the immunoSEQ multiplex PCR reads through MiXCR, listing each CDR3 protein once. The sample consists of some 400,000 distinct CDR3 sequences, more than 80% of them appearing once. The sample taken for sequencing was CD8+ T cells from PBMCs. The receptors here all came from a human donor with multiple sclerosis. Each CDR3 is given with its conserved first and last residue. The D gene is left open where the match is weak. The size field is filled for only some rows; it gives once, few, many or a size class.

V	J	D	size	CDR3	DNA
TRBV6-5	TRBJ2-1	TRBD2	-	CASSYSGLAEYNEQFF	TGTGCCAGCAGTTACTCAGGGCTAGCGGAGTACAATGAGCAGTTCTTC
TRBV7-9	TRBJ2-3	-	-	CASIFTDTQYF	TGTGCCAGCATCTTCACAGATACGCAGTATTTT
TRBV30	TRBJ1-1	TRBD1	-	CAWSEVQGRTEAFF	TGTGCCTGGAGTGAGGTACAGGGGAGGACTGAAGCTTTCTTT
TRBV27	TRBJ2-1	TRBD2	-	CASSPWIAGEGEQFF	TGTGCCAGCAGTCCTTGGATAGCGGGGGAAGGGGAGCAGTTCTTC
TRBV15	TRBJ2-7	-	-	CATSREIRLEGTLSYEQYF	TGTGCCACCAGCAGAGAGATAAGGTTGGAGGGCACACTCTCCTACGAGCAGTACTTC
TRBV30	TRBJ2-7	TRBD2	-	CASTSGAYEQYF	TGTGCCAGCACTAGCGGCGCCTACGAGCAGTACTTC
TRBV30	TRBJ1-2	-	once	CAWSVLASGNGYTF	TGTGCCTGGAGTGTATTGGCCAGTGGCAATGGCTACACCTTC
TRBV27	TRBJ2-5	TRBD2	-	CASSQLLAGGRQETQYF	TGTGCCAGCAGTCAACTACTAGCGGGGGGGCGGCAAGAGACCCAGTACTTC
TRBV28	TRBJ2-1	TRBD1	-	CASSTRQGHSYNEQFF	TGTGCCAGCAGTACCAGACAGGGGCACTCCTACAATGAGCAGTTCTTC
TRBV19	TRBJ1-1	-	-	CASSRPAAAFF	TGTGCCAGTAGTCGGCCGGCGGCAGCTTTCTTT
TRBV11-2	TRBJ1-2	-	-	CASSFGQLAPSF	TGTGCCAGCAGCTTCGGACAGCTGGCGCCGTCCTTC
TRBV14	TRBJ2-3	-	once	CASSLDARGYTDTQYF	TGTGCCAGCAGCCTCGACGCCAGGGGCTACACAGATACGCAGTATTTT
TRBV4-1	TRBJ2-1	TRBD2	-	CASSQVGRTSSYNEQFF	TGCGCCAGCAGCCAAGTGGGCAGGACTAGCTCCTACAATGAGCAGTTCTTC
TRBV25-1	TRBJ2-3	TRBD2	-	CASSEYFWQGGNTDTQYF	TGTGCCAGCAGTGAATATTTTTGGCAGGGAGGGAACACAGATACGCAGTATTTT
TRBV4-1	TRBJ2-7	-	-	CASSQFVVSYEQYF	TGCGCCAGCAGCCAATTTGTAGTCTCCTACGAGCAGTACTTC
TRBV4-1	TRBJ2-1	-	-	CASSHGSGTYNEQFF	TGCGCCAGCAGCCACGGATCCGGGACCTACAATGAGCAGTTCTTC
TRBV19	TRBJ2-1	TRBD2	-	CASSIGSGETSYNEQFF	TGTGCCAGTAGTATAGGTAGCGGGGAGACCTCCTACAATGAGCAGTTCTTC
TRBV15	TRBJ2-7	-	-	CATSRDWAFPDSYEQYF	TGTGCCACCAGCAGAGATTGGGCATTCCCGGACTCCTACGAGCAGTACTTC